This TCR beta chain was found in a study of tumor and adjacent non-tumor tissue in lung cancer. Study-wide context: Stage I to III disease affected 10 men and about five women aged roughly 31 to 76. Findings of the study overall: TCR diversity was significantly greater in tumor than normal lung tissue. In normal lung, the top 100 clones were significantly more dominant than in tumor.

To note about this clonotype: Its antigen remains unidentified. At one of its ends the junction is not consistent with the germline gene, which may arise from a read error.

TCRbeta libraries were built with three rounds of nested PCR, modified from ARM-PCR. Via MiXCR, TCRdb re-called the multiplex PCR reads, giving one row per CDR3 protein. Of under 250,000 distinct CDR3 sequences listed, over 55% were seen once; the top ten hold 25%. RNA was extracted from bulk tissue without any cell sorting. Germline V gene lookup returns CDR1 LGHNT and CDR2 FRNRAP. The CDR3 is 17 amino acids. This receptor was obtained from a man in his sixties with non-small cell lung cancer. V gene TRBV12-5 combines with J gene TRBJ2-3; the match to TRBD2 covers 12 bases. Sequenced sample: lung tumor tissue. In DNA, the CDR3 is TGTGCTAGTGGCCCTAGCGGGGGGGTATTTAGCATAGATACGCAGTATTTT. Encoded protein: CASGPSGGVFSIDTQYF.